This is a list of T cell receptor beta chains from one sample in a study of blood T cell repertoires in COVID-19. The table came from immunoSEQ multiplex PCR; TCRdb's copy has only in-frame clones and leaves some out. This sample has 250,000 to 350,000 clones, with almost 90% found just once. Sequences were obtained from PBMCs or T cells enriched from blood (not recorded which). These receptors were taken from a woman in her late teens or twenties with acute COVID-19. CDR3s include the opening cysteine and the closing phenylalanine or tryptophan.

CASSLGGARNSPLHF	15	TRBV28	TRBJ1-6
CSVDLVGGEAFF	12	TRBV29-1	TRBJ1-1
CASSILGLAGGPMEQFF	17	TRBV19	TRBJ2-1
CASSDGTGAADTQYF	15	TRBV2	TRBJ2-3
CASSLGSGATEAFF	14	TRBV5-1	TRBJ1-1
CASSSSWTETNYGYTF	16	TRBV28	TRBJ1-2
CASSYSAGQPQHF	13	TRBV6-5	TRBJ1-5
CASSYSTRVGNSPLHF	16	TRBV6-5	TRBJ1-6
CASSLTGTVGWEKLFF	16	TRBV7-9	TRBJ1-4
CASSLFDEQYF	11	TRBV7-9	TRBJ2-7
CASSNAKGESQPQHF	15	TRBV27	TRBJ1-5
CASSIGQGAANEQFF	15	TRBV19	TRBJ2-1
CSVSGQGALGF	11	TRBV29-1	TRBJ1-1
CATSDSQEFYGYTF	14	TRBV24-1	TRBJ1-2
CASSPNKETQYF	12	TRBV28	TRBJ2-5
CASRRQGENEQYF	13	TRBV27	TRBJ2-7
CASSLQTGHEQYF	13	TRBV9	TRBJ2-7
CASRRDRERDEQYF	14	TRBV6-5	TRBJ2-7
CASSLIGGRANNEQFF	16	TRBV7-6	TRBJ2-1
CASSFETGDEQYF	13	TRBV5-1	TRBJ2-7
CASSSPSTRSYNEQFF	16	TRBV28	TRBJ2-1
CASSLYPQGYEQYF	14	TRBV27	TRBJ2-7
CASSRYQVNTEAFF	14	TRBV19	TRBJ1-1
CASSWGLAETGELFF	15	TRBV5-1	TRBJ2-2
CASSTGQGSNTEAFF	15	TRBV19	TRBJ1-1
CASSPTGPGLYGYTF	15	TRBV27	TRBJ1-2
CASSFSNTGELFF	13	TRBV12-3/TRBV12-4	TRBJ2-2
CASILWTAGSETQYF	15	TRBV6-5	TRBJ2-5
CASSLELRVGGELFF	15	TRBV5-6	TRBJ2-2
CATSSGLADYNEQFF	15	TRBV15	TRBJ2-1
CASSFDRNQPQHF	13	TRBV7-8	TRBJ1-5
CASSTRQGVQPQHF	14	TRBV19	TRBJ1-5
CATNRGFAEAFF	12	TRBV6-5	TRBJ1-1
CASSLRVSGLFYTEAFF	17	TRBV28	TRBJ1-1
CASSVRDRDLVGQPQHF	17	TRBV14	TRBJ1-5
CASRAGGGRGYTF	13	TRBV6-5	TRBJ1-2
CASSRLNGMNTEAFF	15	TRBV5-6	TRBJ1-1
CASSEYWGQGRGYTF	15	TRBV25-1	TRBJ1-2
CASSVDGLAGDEQYF	15	TRBV9	TRBJ2-7
CASSPTTSPTDTQYF	15	TRBV27	TRBJ2-3
CAWNRDSLNGGYTF	14	TRBV30	TRBJ1-2
CATSDAGTSGRNEQFF	16	TRBV24-1	TRBJ2-1
CASNNRVRSPLHF	13	TRBV12-3/TRBV12-4	TRBJ1-6
CAISGGRRGQPQHF	14	TRBV10-3	TRBJ1-5
CASSPYQQGAGEKLFF	16	TRBV27	TRBJ1-4
CAISESSVGGFANTGELFF	19	TRBV10-3	TRBJ2-2
CASSRLGQGGQPQHF	15	TRBV19	TRBJ1-5